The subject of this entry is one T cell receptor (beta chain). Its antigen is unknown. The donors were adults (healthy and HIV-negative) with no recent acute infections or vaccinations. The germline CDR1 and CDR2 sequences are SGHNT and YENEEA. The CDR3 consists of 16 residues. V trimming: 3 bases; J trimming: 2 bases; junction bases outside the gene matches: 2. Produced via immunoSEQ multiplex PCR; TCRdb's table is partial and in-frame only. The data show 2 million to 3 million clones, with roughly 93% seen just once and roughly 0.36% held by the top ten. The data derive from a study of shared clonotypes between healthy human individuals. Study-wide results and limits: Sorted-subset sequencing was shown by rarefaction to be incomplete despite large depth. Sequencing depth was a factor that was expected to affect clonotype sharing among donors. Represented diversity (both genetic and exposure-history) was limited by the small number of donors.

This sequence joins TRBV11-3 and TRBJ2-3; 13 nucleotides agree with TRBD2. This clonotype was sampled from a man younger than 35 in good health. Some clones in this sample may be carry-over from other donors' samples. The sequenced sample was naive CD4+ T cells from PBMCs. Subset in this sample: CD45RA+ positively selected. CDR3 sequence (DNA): TGTGCCAGCAGCTTGGGACTAGCGGGAAACACAGATACGCAGTATTTT. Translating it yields CASSLGLAGNTDTQYF.